What follows are 14 T cell receptor beta chains derived from one specimen sequenced in a study of HIV-infected patients and healthy controls. Alpha and beta constant-region primers primed reverse transcription of about 500 ng RNA. Alpha and beta chain libraries were made separately by chain-specific third strand synthesis with multiplexing indices. Each CDR3 protein is one row after TCRdb ran MiXCR on the 5' RACE reads. Of nearly 25,000 distinct CDR3 sequences listed, 8.5% are singletons. All unsorted peripheral T cells were captured because whole blood was used without fractionation. Sequenced sample: blood. These receptors were taken from an adult in good health.

The CDR3 spells CAISDIGNTEAFF. CDR3 DNA sequence: TGTGCCATCAGTGATATAGGGAATACTGAAGCTTTCTTT. This rearrangement joins TRBV10-3 to TRBJ1-1, with D uncertain. The V and J ends lost 3 bases and 5 bases respectively, with 10 bases between them. Germline CDR1 ENHRY, CDR2 SYGVKD. The CDR3 is 13 amino acids.

The rearrangement uses TRBV14 and TRBJ1-6; TRBD1 matches 8 bases. V lost 4 bases, J lost 2 bases, and 10 bases stayed unmatched. Germline-derived CDR1 and CDR2 are SGHDN and FVKESK. The CDR3 totals 18 residues. CDR3 loop: CASSLSPGQVAYNSPLHF. Written as DNA, the CDR3 is TGTGCCAGCAGCCTTTCGCCGGGACAGGTTGCCTATAATTCACCCCTCCACTTT.

This clonotype ranks as medium-sized. The chain uses TRBV14 and TRBJ1-1; D call uncertain. The germline V and J ends were trimmed by 1 base and 0 bases, with 3 bases remaining between them. This CDR3 region has 13 residues. Germline loops: CDR1 SGHDN, CDR2 FVKESK. The CDR3 sequence: CASSQGVNTEAFF. For the CDR3, the DNA is TGTGCCAGCAGCCAAGGAGTGAACACTGAAGCTTTCTTT. The complete variable domain, with remaining parts taken from reference TRBV14 and TRBJ1-1, reads EAGVTQFPSHSVIEKGQTVTLRCDPISGHDNLYWYRRVMGKEIKFLLHFVKESKQDESGMPNNRFLAERTGGTYSTLKVQPAELEDSGVYFCASSQGVNTEAFFGQGTRLTVV.

This clonotype was observed at least ten times. The V gene is TRBV20-1, the J gene TRBJ2-7, with TRBD1 matching over 8 bases. Germline V gives CDR1 DFQATT, CDR2 SNEGSKA (reference sequence). The CDR3 runs to 13 residues. Unmatched junction bases numbered 9, after V lost 4 bases and J lost 7 bases. CDR3 amino acids: CSATGTGPVEQYF. The CDR3 region has the DNA TGCAGTGCTACAGGGACAGGCCCGGTGGAGCAGTACTTC.

V usage is TRBV6-2 or TRBV6-3 and J usage is TRBJ1-5; 7 positions match TRBD1. Germline assignment: CDR1 MNHEY and CDR2 SVGEGT. The CDR3 has 15 residues. Trimming cost V 5 bases and J 4 bases; bases outside gene matches: 8. In DNA form, the CDR3 reads TGTGCCAGCAGTGTACCGGGACAGAGAAATCAGCCCCAGCATTTT. It is translated as CASSVPGQRNQPQHF.

This clonotype was counted ten times or more. The CDR3 reads CASSYPDSENYGYTF. In DNA form, the CDR3 reads TGTGCCAGCAGTTACCCCGACAGTGAGAACTATGGCTACACCTTC. The chain links TRBV6-2 or TRBV6-3 to TRBJ1-2; possible D gene TRBD1, 5 bases. V gave up 2 bases and J gave up 2 bases, with 12 bases separating them. Germline V gene data show CDR1 as MNHEY and CDR2 as SVGEGT. The CDR3 runs 15 residues.

This clonotype was counted between two and nine times. The V call is TRBV2, the J call TRBJ2-5; 7 nucleotides match TRBD2. With 10 bases clipped from V and 5 bases from J, the junction kept 7 bases outside the gene matches. The length of the CDR3 is 12 residues. In germline, CDR1 is SNHLY, CDR2 FYNNEI. The CDR3 region has the DNA TGTGCCACACCGCGGGGGTCGGAGACCCAGTACTTC. Encoded protein: CATPRGSETQYF.

In this sample, this clonotype turned up many times. The CDR3: CASSQGRGVEQYF. The DNA of the CDR3 is TGTGCCAGCAGCCAAGGGCGGGGGGTTGAGCAGTACTTC. The chain recombines TRBV3-1 with TRBJ2-7; 8 nucleotides align to TRBD2. From germline, CDR1 is LGHDT and CDR2 YNNKEL (reference sequence). There are 13 residues in the CDR3. V trimming: 1 base; J trimming: 7 bases; junction bases outside the gene matches: 3.

This clonotype was seen many times. The gene calls are TRBV12-3 or TRBV12-4 and TRBJ2-5; 10 nucleotides agree with TRBD1. The J segment lost 3 bases and the V segment lost 6 bases, leaving 10 bases of the junction unmatched. This CDR3 is 16 amino acids long. The CDR3 DNA follows: TGTGCCAGCAGAGCTGCCGGGACAGGGGCGGAAGAGACCCAGTACTTC. Translating gives CASRAAGTGAEETQYF.

By share, this clonotype counts as medium-sized. The chain recombines TRBV6-5 with TRBJ1-1, with no clear D. The CDR3 contains 13 residues. Germline values: CDR1 MNHEY, CDR2 SVGAGI. With 5 bases removed from V and 5 bases from J, the gap between germline ends came to 12 bases. As DNA, the CDR3 is TGTGCCAGCAGTGAGGGATGGCAGACTGAAGCTTTCTTT. Protein: CASSEGWQTEAFF.

The chain combines TRBV7-2 with TRBJ2-3; D might be TRBD1 (5 bases). The germline V and J ends were trimmed by 5 bases and 0 bases, with 15 bases remaining between them. Germline assignment: CDR1 SGHTA and CDR2 FQGNSA. The CDR3 has 16 residues. The CDR3 region is CASSRQGAPSTDTQYF. DNA for the CDR3: TGTGCCAGCAGCCGACAAGGGGCACCTAGCACAGATACGCAGTATTTT. Together with reference TRBV7-2 and TRBJ2-3, the CDR3 gives the full variable domain: GAGVSQSPSNKVTEKGKDVELRCDPISGHTALYWYRQSLGQGLEFLIYFQGNSAPDKSGLPSDRFSAERTGGSVSTLTIQRTQQEDSAVYLCASSRQGAPSTDTQYFGPGTRLTVL.

A remark on this clonotype: This sequence may be a read error, since a much larger clone differs from it by one base. The V and J genes are TRBV6-5 and TRBJ1-1; 7 bases agree with TRBD1. Germline CDR1 and CDR2: MNHEY and SVGAGI. This CDR3 contains 16 residues. The junction had 10 bases not matched to a gene; V was cut back by 0 bases and J by 6 bases. The CDR3 DNA sequence: TGTGCCAGCAGTTACTCAGGGGGCTGGTTAGGGTCTGAAGCTTTCTTT. It yields the protein CASSYSGGWLGSEAFF.

This clonotype showed up many times. The chain carries TRBV13 and TRBJ2-1; weak D call: TRBD2 (5 bases). There are 13 residues in the CDR3. Trimming removed 7 bases from V and 6 bases from J, with 13 bases in between. In germline, CDR1 is PRHDT, CDR2 FYEKMQ (reference sequence). CDR3 sequence: CASTPGGRNEQFF. The CDR3 nucleotides are TGTGCCAGCACCCCTGGAGGCCGCAATGAGCAGTTCTTC.

This clonotype came up many times. The chain has TRBV10-3 and TRBJ1-1; a weak D match, TRBD1 (5 bases). Germline values: CDR1 ENHRY, CDR2 SYGVKD. Trimming pared 7 bases from V and 6 bases from J, leaving 9 bases between. The CDR3 is made up of 11 amino acids. The CDR3 is CAINDSPEAFF. The CDR3 DNA follows: TGTGCCATCAACGACAGCCCTGAAGCTTTCTTT.